The entry below gives a single TCR beta chain sequence along with its context. Its specificity is unknown. The CDR3 sequence is 15 residues long. Germline loops: CDR1 KGHSH, CDR2 LQKENI. The V and J ends lost 2 bases and 5 bases, in that order; junction bases with no gene match: 4. 60 Vbeta and 13 Jbeta primers were used in PCR. Profiling relied on immunoSEQ multiplex PCR, and the TCRdb table lists in-frame clones only, not all of them. This sample carries roughly 30,000 clones, with around 3.5% going to the ten biggest clones. This sample stems from a study of cytomegalovirus exposure and HLA in healthy donors. General study points: When presence/absence was analysed, sequencing depth was taken to be roughly uniform across donors. A later analysis reported that several of the most significant clusters appeared to be linked to common viral pathogens, among them Epstein-Barr virus.

This clonotype originated in a woman aged 40 to 50 in good health and CMV-seropositive. The chain recombines TRBV18 with TRBJ2-1, with TRBD2 matching over 9 bases. The sequencing sample was made of PBMCs. In DNA, the CDR3 is TGTGCCAGCTCACCAGGAATAGCGGGGGACAATGAGCAGTTCTTC. This sequence encodes CASSPGIAGDNEQFF.